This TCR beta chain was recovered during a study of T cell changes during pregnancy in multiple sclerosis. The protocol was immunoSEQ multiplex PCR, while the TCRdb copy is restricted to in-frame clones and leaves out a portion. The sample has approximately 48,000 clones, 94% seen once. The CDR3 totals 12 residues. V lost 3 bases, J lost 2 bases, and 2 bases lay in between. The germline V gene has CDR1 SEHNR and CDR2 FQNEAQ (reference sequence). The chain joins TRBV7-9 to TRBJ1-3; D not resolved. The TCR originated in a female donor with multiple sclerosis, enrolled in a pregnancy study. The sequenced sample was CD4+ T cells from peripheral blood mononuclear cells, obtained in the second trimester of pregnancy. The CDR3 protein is CASSFTGNTIYF. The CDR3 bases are TGTGCCAGCAGCTTCACTGGAAACACCATATATTTT.